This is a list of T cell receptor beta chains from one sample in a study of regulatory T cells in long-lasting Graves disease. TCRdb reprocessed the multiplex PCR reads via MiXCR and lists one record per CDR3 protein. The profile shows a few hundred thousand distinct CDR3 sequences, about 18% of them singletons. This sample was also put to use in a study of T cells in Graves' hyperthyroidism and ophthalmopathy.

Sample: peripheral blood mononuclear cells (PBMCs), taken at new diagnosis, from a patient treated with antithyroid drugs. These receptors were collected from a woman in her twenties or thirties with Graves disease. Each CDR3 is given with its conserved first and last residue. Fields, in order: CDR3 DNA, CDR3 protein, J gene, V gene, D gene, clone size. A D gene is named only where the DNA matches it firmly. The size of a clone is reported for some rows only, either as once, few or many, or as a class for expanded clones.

DNA: TGTGCCAGCAGCTCGGGACTAGCGGGGGGGCTGGATGAGCAGTTCTTC
CDR3: CASSSGLAGGLDEQFF
J: TRBJ2-1
V: TRBV7-9
D: TRBD2
size: many

DNA: TGTGCCAGCAGCTTAATGCACGGGGAGGGTCAGCCCCAGCATTTT
CDR3: CASSLMHGEGQPQHF
J: TRBJ1-5
V: TRBV5-5
D: -
size: few

DNA: TGTGCCAGCACTAGCGGGGGGGCGGGACAGCGCGATGAGCAGTTCTTC
CDR3: CASTSGGAGQRDEQFF
J: TRBJ2-1
V: TRBV6-6
D: TRBD2
size: many

DNA: TGTGCCAGCAGCCAAGAATTAGGACTGGCTAGCACAGATACGCAGTATTTT
CDR3: CASSQELGLASTDTQYF
J: TRBJ2-3
V: TRBV4-2
D: -
size: few

DNA: TGTGCCAGCAGTTTAGCGCACTTCGCTCCGGGCTACACCTTC
CDR3: CASSLAHFAPGYTF
J: TRBJ1-2
V: TRBV12-3/TRBV12-4
D: -
size: many

DNA: TGCGCCAGCAGCTTGCGTTTCCCAGCGGGGGAGTACAATGAGCAGTTCTTC
CDR3: CASSLRFPAGEYNEQFF
J: TRBJ2-1
V: TRBV5-1
D: TRBD2
size: many

DNA: TGTGCCAGCTCACCCGCCGGGACAGGGGAACCTGAAGCTTTCTTT
CDR3: CASSPAGTGEPEAFF
J: TRBJ1-1
V: TRBV18
D: TRBD1
size: many

DNA: TGTGCCAGCAGTTTGGGATCCGCGACAGGGGAGGAAGAGACCCAGTACTTC
CDR3: CASSLGSATGEEETQYF
J: TRBJ2-5
V: TRBV28
D: TRBD1
size: -

DNA: TGTGCCAGCAAGGTGGCAGCAGGGTCACCCCTCCACTTT
CDR3: CASKVAAGSPLHF
J: TRBJ1-6
V: TRBV2
D: -
size: many

DNA: TGTGCCAGCCAAAGACGCGGACAGACTAATGAAAAACTGTTTTTT
CDR3: CASQRRGQTNEKLFF
J: TRBJ1-4
V: TRBV6-2/TRBV6-3
D: -
size: many

DNA: TGTGCCAGCAGCTTATGGAACCCGCGAACCGGGGAGCTGTTTTTT
CDR3: CASSLWNPRTGELFF
J: TRBJ2-2
V: TRBV7-2
D: -
size: many

DNA: TGTGCCAGCACCAACCAGGGGTTTCACTATGGCTACACCTTC
CDR3: CASTNQGFHYGYTF
J: TRBJ1-2
V: TRBV7-9
D: -
size: once

DNA: TGTGCCAGTAGTACCTTGACAGGGGGGCGGGGGCCCCAGCATTTT
CDR3: CASSTLTGGRGPQHF
J: TRBJ1-5
V: TRBV19
D: TRBD1
size: -

DNA: TGCAGTGCTAGAGATTTACGGAATAATTCACCCCTCCACTTT
CDR3: CSARDLRNNSPLHF
J: TRBJ1-6
V: TRBV20-1
D: -
size: many

DNA: TGTGCCAGCAGACGAACAGGGACCGCTGAAGCTTTCTTT
CDR3: CASRRTGTAEAFF
J: TRBJ1-1
V: TRBV5-6
D: -
size: many

DNA: TGTGCCAGCTCACCACCGGGGGCCCACAATCAGCCCCAGCATTTT
CDR3: CASSPPGAHNQPQHF
J: TRBJ1-5
V: TRBV18
D: -
size: many

DNA: TGTGCCAGCAGCTTGGCCGGGGGGACAAGCAGCTATGGCTACACCTTC
CDR3: CASSLAGGTSSYGYTF
J: TRBJ1-2
V: TRBV5-5
D: -
size: many

DNA: TGCAGTGCTAGCCGTAACATTCAGTACTTC
CDR3: CSASRNIQYF
J: TRBJ2-4
V: TRBV20-1
D: -
size: many

DNA: TGCGCCAGCAGCTTGGAAGACTCCCCCGATACGCAGTATTTT
CDR3: CASSLEDSPDTQYF
J: TRBJ2-3
V: TRBV5-1
D: -
size: many

DNA: TGTGCCAGCCGGGCATCCGGGGAGCTGTTTTTT
CDR3: CASRASGELFF
J: TRBJ2-2
V: TRBV6-1
D: -
size: few

DNA: TGTGCCAGTACCCTTGGACAGATGAACTATGGCTACACCTTC
CDR3: CASTLGQMNYGYTF
J: TRBJ1-2
V: TRBV19
D: -
size: many

DNA: TGCAGTGCTAGCGACAGAGAAAGGGCGACAGATACGCAGTATTTT
CDR3: CSASDRERATDTQYF
J: TRBJ2-3
V: TRBV20-1
D: -
size: -

DNA: TGTGCCAGCAGTTCGAGGGGTTTAGGGAACACTGAAGCTTTCTTT
CDR3: CASSSRGLGNTEAFF
J: TRBJ1-1
V: TRBV12-3/TRBV12-4
D: -
size: many

DNA: TGTGCCAGCAGCCCGGGGGGGGAGGGTTGGTCACCGGGGAGCTCCTACAATGAGCAGTTCTTC
CDR3: CASSPGGEGWSPGSSYNEQFF
J: TRBJ2-1
V: TRBV7-2
D: TRBD2
size: -

DNA: TGTGCCAGCAGCTTAGAACAACTAGCGCCCAATGAGCAGTTCTTC
CDR3: CASSLEQLAPNEQFF
J: TRBJ2-1
V: TRBV7-2
D: TRBD2
size: many

DNA: TGTGCCAGCCAGGGCGTCGTACCCAAAAGCTCCTATAATTCACCCCTCCACTTT
CDR3: CASQGVVPKSSYNSPLHF
J: TRBJ1-6
V: TRBV7-2
D: -
size: many

DNA: TGTGCCAGCAGCCAAGGGATAGGACAGCCCCAGCATTTT
CDR3: CASSQGIGQPQHF
J: TRBJ1-5
V: TRBV3-1
D: -
size: many

DNA: TGCAGTGCTCCTGACAGACGTAATGAAAAACTGTTTTTT
CDR3: CSAPDRRNEKLFF
J: TRBJ1-4
V: TRBV20-1
D: -
size: many

DNA: TGTGCCAGCAGCCCCACGCCGGGACAGGGGGCAAGTGGCACCGGGGAGCTGTTTTTT
CDR3: CASSPTPGQGASGTGELFF
J: TRBJ2-2
V: TRBV7-3
D: TRBD1
size: many

DNA: TGCAGTGCCGGGGCCCTTGACAGATACACTGAAGCTTTCTTT
CDR3: CSAGALDRYTEAFF
J: TRBJ1-1
V: TRBV20-1
D: -
size: many

DNA: TGTGCCAGCAGTTACTCCGGGGGAGATACTAATGAAAAACTGTTTTTT
CDR3: CASSYSGGDTNEKLFF
J: TRBJ1-4
V: TRBV6-5
D: -
size: many

DNA: TGCGCCAGCAGCCAGAGGGGGGCGATCTCCTACGAGCAGTACTTC
CDR3: CASSQRGAISYEQYF
J: TRBJ2-7
V: TRBV4-1
D: -
size: -

DNA: TGTGCCAGCAGCCAGTCGAAAAGTTCCCCCGGGGAGCTGTTTTTT
CDR3: CASSQSKSSPGELFF
J: TRBJ2-2
V: TRBV16
D: -
size: many

DNA: TGTGCCAGTAGTTTCCAGCCGGGACAGGGCGCCTATGGCTACACCTTC
CDR3: CASSFQPGQGAYGYTF
J: TRBJ1-2
V: TRBV19
D: TRBD1
size: -

DNA: TGTGCCAGCAGTCGAGACGGGACCCTCTCCTACGAGCAGTACTTC
CDR3: CASSRDGTLSYEQYF
J: TRBJ2-7
V: TRBV28
D: -
size: -